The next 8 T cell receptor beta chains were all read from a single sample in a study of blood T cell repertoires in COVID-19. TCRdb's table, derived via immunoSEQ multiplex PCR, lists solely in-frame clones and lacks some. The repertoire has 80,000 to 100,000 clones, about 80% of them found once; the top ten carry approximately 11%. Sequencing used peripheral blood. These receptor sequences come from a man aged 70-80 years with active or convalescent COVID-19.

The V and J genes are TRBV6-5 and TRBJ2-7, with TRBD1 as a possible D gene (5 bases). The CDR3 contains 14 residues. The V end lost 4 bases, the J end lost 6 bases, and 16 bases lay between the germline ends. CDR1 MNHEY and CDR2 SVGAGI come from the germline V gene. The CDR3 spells CASSFSRAYGEQYF. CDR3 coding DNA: TGTGCCAGCAGTTTCTCCAGGGCCTATGGCGAGCAGTACTTC.

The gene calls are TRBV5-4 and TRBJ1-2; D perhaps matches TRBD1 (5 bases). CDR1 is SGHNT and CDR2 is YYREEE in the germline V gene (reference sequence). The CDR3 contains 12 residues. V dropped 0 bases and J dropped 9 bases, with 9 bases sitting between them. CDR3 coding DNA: TGTGCCAGCAGCTTGGAGGGGTACAGCTACACCTTC. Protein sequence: CASSLEGYSYTF.

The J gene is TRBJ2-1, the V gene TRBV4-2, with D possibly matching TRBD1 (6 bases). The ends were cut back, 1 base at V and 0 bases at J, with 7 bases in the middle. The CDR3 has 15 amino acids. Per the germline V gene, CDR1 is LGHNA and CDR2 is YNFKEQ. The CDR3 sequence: CASSQGTASYNEQFF. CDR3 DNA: TGTGCCAGCAGCCAAGGGACAGCCTCCTACAATGAGCAGTTCTTC.

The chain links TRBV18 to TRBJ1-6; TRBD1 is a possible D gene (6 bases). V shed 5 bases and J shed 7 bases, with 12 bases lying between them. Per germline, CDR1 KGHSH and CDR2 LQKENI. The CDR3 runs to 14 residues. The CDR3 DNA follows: TGTGCCAGCTCAGCAGGGGTTTGGAATTCACCCCTCCACTTT. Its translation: CASSAGVWNSPLHF.

The CDR3 sequence: CASSLTGTTFSTDTQYF. The CDR3 region has the DNA TGCGCCAGCAGCTTGACAGGGACAACATTTAGCACAGATACGCAGTATTTT. The genes are TRBV5-1 and TRBJ2-3; possibly TRBD1 for D (6 bases). The germline gives CDR1 SGHRS, CDR2 YFSETQ. CDR3 size: 17 residues. Trimming removed 1 base from V and 0 bases from J, with 15 bases in between. The full variable domain, completed using reference TRBV5-1 and TRBJ2-3, is KAGVTQTPRYLIKTRGQQVTLSCSPISGHRSVSWYQQTPGQGLQFLFEYFSETQRNKGNFPGRFSGRQFSNSRSEMNVSTLELGDSALYLCASSLTGTTFSTDTQYFGPGTRLTVL.

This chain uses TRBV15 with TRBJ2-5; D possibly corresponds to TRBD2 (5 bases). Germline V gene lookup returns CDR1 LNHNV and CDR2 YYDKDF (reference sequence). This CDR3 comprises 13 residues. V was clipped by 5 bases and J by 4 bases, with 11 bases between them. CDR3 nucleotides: TGTGCCACCAGCCTGCGGGCGTCAGAGACCCAGTACTTC. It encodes CATSLRASETQYF.

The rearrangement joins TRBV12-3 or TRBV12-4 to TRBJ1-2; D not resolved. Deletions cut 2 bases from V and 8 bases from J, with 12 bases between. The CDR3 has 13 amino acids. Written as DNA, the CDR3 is TGTGCCAGCAGTTTAAGGCGGCGGCGGGGCTACACCTTC. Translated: CASSLRRRRGYTF.

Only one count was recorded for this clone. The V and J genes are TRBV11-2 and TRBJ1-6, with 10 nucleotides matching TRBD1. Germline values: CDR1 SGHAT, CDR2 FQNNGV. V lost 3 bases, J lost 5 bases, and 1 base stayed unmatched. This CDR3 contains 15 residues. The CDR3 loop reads CASSFGTGDNSPLHF. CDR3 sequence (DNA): TGTGCCAGCAGCTTCGGGACAGGGGATAATTCACCCCTCCACTTT.